A single sample is the source of the 15 T cell receptor beta chains below, sequenced in a study of early T cells in non-severe SARS-CoV-2 infection. TCRdb reprocessed the 5' RACE reads via MiXCR and lists one record per CDR3 protein. The sample shows about 48,000 distinct CDR3 sequences, around 6% of them seen only once. The sample taken for sequencing was whole blood. The origin of the receptors is an adult who was a healthcare worker with PCR-confirmed SARS-CoV-2 infection or an uninfected control (not recorded which).

This clonotype appeared many times. At one end the junction does not follow the germline gene, possibly because of a read error. V usage is TRBV5-1 and J usage is TRBJ2-5; D is unresolved. This CDR3 comprises 12 residues. From germline, CDR1 is SGHRS and CDR2 YFSETQ. DNA for the CDR3: TGTGCCAGCAGCTTAAACCAAGAGACCCAGTACTTC. Translated, it gives CASSLNQETQYF.

This clonotype has at least ten counts. The CDR3 DNA sequence: TGTGCCAGCAGTGCCAGGTTGGGCACAGATACGCAGTATTTT. It specifies CASSARLGTDTQYF. The V call is TRBV6-1, the J call TRBJ2-3, with D unclear. With 4 bases removed from V and 1 base from J, the gap between germline ends came to 9 bases. This CDR3 contains 14 residues. In germline, CDR1 is MNHNS, CDR2 SASEGT.

This clonotype was observed a few times. At one end the junction does not follow the germline gene, possibly because of a read error. The V gene is TRBV20-1, the J gene TRBJ1-1, with D maybe TRBD1 (5 bases). The CDR3 extends over 14 amino acids. Germline assignment: CDR1 DFQATT and CDR2 SNEGSKA (reference sequence). CDR3 residues: CSARDPRGVGEVFF. The CDR3 DNA reads TGCAGTGCTAGAGATCCACGGGGGGTTGGTGAAGTTTTCTTT.

This clonotype occurred many times. The chain has TRBV6-5 and TRBJ1-5; perhaps TRBD1 as D (6 bases). Germline V lookup: CDR1 MNHEY, CDR2 SVGAGI. The length of the CDR3 is 16 residues. The germline V and J ends were trimmed by 2 bases and 2 bases, with 13 bases remaining between them. The CDR3 sequence: CASSYGRGAGNQPQHF. CDR3 nucleotides: TGTGCCAGCAGTTACGGCAGGGGCGCCGGCAATCAGCCCCAGCATTTT.

This clonotype was recorded at least ten times. The chain has TRBV5-1 and TRBJ1-1, with 8 positions matching TRBD1. This CDR3 is built from 15 residues. Germline CDR1 is SGHRS and CDR2 is YFSETQ. V was pared by 3 bases and J by 4 bases, with 8 bases of the junction left unmatched. The CDR3 loop is CASSSSGGAGTEAFF. The DNA for the CDR3 is TGCGCCAGCAGCTCTTCAGGGGGCGCAGGCACTGAAGCTTTCTTT. Full variable domain (outside the CDR3, taken from reference TRBV5-1 and TRBJ1-1): KAGVTQTPRYLIKTRGQQVTLSCSPISGHRSVSWYQQTPGQGLQFLFEYFSETQRNKGNFPGRFSGRQFSNSRSEMNVSTLELGDSALYLCASSSSGGAGTEAFFGQGTRLTVV.

This clonotype was seen repeatedly, ten times or more. The gene calls are TRBV7-9 and TRBJ2-7; TRBD1 aligns across 10 bases. Germline V gene sequence: CDR1 SEHNR, CDR2 FQNEAQ (reference sequence). The CDR3 runs 16 residues. V lost 3 bases, J lost 5 bases, and 10 bases stayed unmatched. CDR3 amino acids: CASSFHRDRGRDEQYF. In DNA form, the CDR3 reads TGTGCCAGCAGCTTCCACCGGGACAGGGGCAGGGACGAGCAGTACTTC. Full variable domain (missing parts from reference TRBV7-9 and TRBJ2-7): DTGVSQNPRHKITKRGQNVTFRCDPISEHNRLYWYRQTLGQGPEFLTYFQNEAQLEKSRLLSDRFSAERPKGSFSTLEIQRTEQGDSAMYLCASSFHRDRGRDEQYFGPGTRLTVT.

Ten or more counts support this clonotype. The chain has TRBV19 and TRBJ1-4; no reliable D call. Deletions cut 1 base from V and 5 bases from J, with 11 bases between. Germline V gene sequence: CDR1 LNHDA, CDR2 SQIVND (reference sequence). The CDR3 extends over 15 amino acids. In DNA, the CDR3 is TGTGCCAGTAGTATAGTGGAGTTGGGGAATGAAAAACTGTTTTTT. It yields the protein CASSIVELGNEKLFF.

The sample holds many counts of this clonotype. CDR3 nucleotide sequence: TGTGCCAGCAGCCAAGCCTTCGGGGCGAACACCGGGGAGCTGTTTTTT. Residues: CASSQAFGANTGELFF. The rearrangement links TRBV3-1 to TRBJ2-2; D perhaps matches TRBD2 (5 bases). V was trimmed by 1 base and J by 0 bases, leaving 9 bases between them. The CDR3 length is 16 residues. Germline CDR1 reads LGHDT; CDR2 reads YNNKEL (reference sequence).

The sample holds many counts of this clonotype. This sequence joins TRBV10-3 and TRBJ1-1, with 8 nucleotides matching TRBD1. The CDR3 is 15 residues long. Looked up from germline, CDR1 is ENHRY and CDR2 is SYGVKD. V shed 2 bases and J 2 bases; nucleotides not matched to a gene: 4. The CDR3 coding sequence is TGTGCCATCAGTGAGGGGACAGGATATAACACTGAAGCTTTCTTT. Translating it yields CAISEGTGYNTEAFF.

In this sample, this clonotype turned up many times. The chain uses TRBV7-7 and TRBJ2-2; no definite D call. This CDR3 region has 14 residues. V was clipped by 1 base and J by 4 bases, with 7 bases between them. Germline CDR1 reads SSHAT; CDR2 reads FNYEAQ (reference sequence). The CDR3 spells CASSLEQSTGELFF. The CDR3 DNA reads as TGTGCCAGCAGCTTAGAACAGAGCACCGGGGAGCTGTTTTTT.

This clonotype was detected many times. The CDR3 sequence is CSARGGGKTEAFF. The DNA of the CDR3 is TGCAGTGCTAGAGGAGGGGGAAAGACTGAAGCTTTCTTT. The rearrangement joins TRBV20-1 to TRBJ1-1, with a tentative D call TRBD1 (6 bases). The CDR3 covers 13 residues. The V gene lost 1 base and the J gene lost 5 bases, with 11 bases spanning the gap. The germline V gene encodes CDR1 DFQATT and CDR2 SNEGSKA (reference sequence).

The V gene is TRBV7-9, the J gene TRBJ2-1, with TRBD1 identical over 9 bases. This CDR3 comprises 13 residues. V lost 4 bases to trimming and J lost 5 bases; unmatched junction nucleotides: 0. Germline V CDR1 and CDR2: SEHNR, FQNEAQ (reference sequence). CDR3 coding DNA: TGTGCCAGCAGCTGGGACAGGGACAATGAGCAGTTCTTC. This codes for CASSWDRDNEQFF.

The gene calls are TRBV7-2 and TRBJ1-4; D perhaps matches TRBD1 (6 bases). The CDR3 length is 15 residues. Trimming took off 6 bases at V and 8 bases at J, with 19 bases between the two ends. The germline CDR1 and CDR2 sequences are SGHTA and FQGNSA. The CDR3 reads CASSYAMERGEKLFF. The CDR3 bases are TGTGCCAGCAGTTATGCAATGGAAAGGGGGGAAAAACTGTTTTTT. Complete variable domain (other parts from reference TRBV7-2 and TRBJ1-4): GAGVSQSPSNKVTEKGKDVELRCDPISGHTALYWYRQSLGQGLEFLIYFQGNSAPDKSGLPSDRFSAERTGGSVSTLTIQRTQQEDSAVYLCASSYAMERGEKLFFGSGTQLSVL.

This chain uses TRBV7-2 with TRBJ2-1, with TRBD2 identical over 7 bases. Trimming at V came to 6 bases and at J to 6 bases, leaving 14 bases not matched to a gene. In germline, CDR1 is SGHTA, CDR2 FQGNSA. This CDR3 comprises 16 residues. This CDR3 reads CASSRRWGGFSNEQFF. DNA for the CDR3: TGTGCCAGCAGTCGTCGATGGGGGGGTTTCTCCAATGAGCAGTTCTTC.

This clonotype was found many times. V gene TRBV27 combines with J gene TRBJ1-6, with 7 bases that match TRBD1. This CDR3 contains 14 residues. Germline loops: CDR1 MNHEY, CDR2 SMNVEV (reference sequence). After removal of 6 bases from V and 7 bases from J, the junction contained 6 bases not matched to a gene. The CDR3 coding sequence is TGTGCCAGCAGCGCTGGGACAGTAAATTCACCCCTCCACTTT. Protein: CASSAGTVNSPLHF.